Sequencing of this T cell receptor (beta chain) was carried out in a study of blood T cell repertoires in COVID-19. Study summary: Whether acute or convalescent, the COVID-19 samples came from the United States, Italy and Spain. Nucleic acid was either cDNA or gDNA, and it came from T cells, B-cell-depleted T cells, or PBMCs.

The protocol was immunoSEQ multiplex PCR, while the TCRdb copy is restricted to in-frame clones and leaves out a portion. The table lists over 100,000 clones, 84% of them singletons. Germline V lookup: CDR1 DFQATT, CDR2 SNEGSKA (reference sequence). The V and J ends lost 6 bases and 6 bases respectively, with 21 bases between them. This CDR3 is 14 amino acids long. This TCR was sampled from a woman older than 75 with active or convalescent COVID-19. This chain uses TRBV20-1 with TRBJ2-7; tentative D call: TRBD2 (6 bases). The sequenced material came from peripheral blood. CDR3: CSASRPGGMGEQYF. For the CDR3, the DNA is TGCAGTGCCAGTCGCCCTGGAGGGATGGGCGAGCAGTACTTC.